This entry lists 20 T cell receptor beta chains sequenced from one sample in a study of T cell changes during pregnancy in multiple sclerosis. Clones were sequenced by immunoSEQ multiplex PCR, and TCRdb holds only the in-frame ones, with some missing. Here the sample spans about 40,000 clones, 92% being singletons. Here the sequenced sample was CD4+ T cells from peripheral blood mononuclear cells, taken in the third trimester of pregnancy. The receptors stem from a female donor with multiple sclerosis, enrolled in a pregnancy study.

CDR3 residues: CASSLIATGVNQPQHF. CDR3 sequence (DNA): TGTGCCAGCAGCTTAATCGCGACAGGGGTCAATCAGCCCCAGCATTTT. The genes are TRBV5-5 and TRBJ1-5; 8 bases are a match to TRBD1. V was clipped by 2 bases and J by 3 bases; unmatched bases: 7. The length of the CDR3 is 16 residues. Looked up from germline, CDR1 is SGHKS and CDR2 is YYEKEE (reference sequence). The full variable domain, its missing parts supplied by reference TRBV5-5 and TRBJ1-5, is DAGVTQSPTHLIKTRGQQVTLRCSPISGHKSVSWYQQVLGQGPQFIFQYYEKEERGRGNFPDRFSARQFPNYSSELNVNALLLGDSALYLCASSLIATGVNQPQHFGDGTRLSIL.

The J gene is TRBJ2-5, the V gene TRBV11-1, with TRBD1 as a possible D gene (6 bases). CDR3 length: 14 residues. Between the trimmed V and J ends, which lost 5 bases and 4 bases, there was a span of 14 bases. CDR1 SGHAT and CDR2 FQDESV come from the germline V gene (reference sequence). CDR3 DNA sequence: TGTGCCAGCAGCCAAACAGGGTTGGGAGAGACCCAGTACTTC. This sequence encodes CASSQTGLGETQYF.

The chain recombines TRBV5-6 with TRBJ2-7; 10 bases are a match to TRBD2. CDR1 SGHDT and CDR2 YYEEEE come from the germline V gene. CDR3 size: 16 residues. V gave up 4 bases and J gave up 5 bases; unmatched junction bases: 12. The CDR3 DNA is TGTGCCAGCAGCCATGGCGATACTAGCGGGATCCACGAGCAGTACTTC. This gives the protein CASSHGDTSGIHEQYF.

This chain uses TRBV5-1 with TRBJ2-3, with 10 bases fitting TRBD2. CDR1 and CDR2 (germline): SGHRS, YFSETQ. The length of the CDR3 is 15 residues. V was pared by 0 bases and J by 6 bases, with 4 bases of the junction left unmatched. The CDR3 bases are TGCGCCAGCAGCTTGGCGGCTAGCGGGAGCGATACGCAGTATTTT. It specifies CASSLAASGSDTQYF.

The chain couples TRBV11-2 to TRBJ2-2, with TRBD2 matching over 14 bases. Germline V CDR1 and CDR2: SGHAT, FQNNGV. The CDR3 has 17 residues. J was trimmed by 5 bases and V by 2 bases; bases with no gene match: 4. The CDR3 is CASSLRLAGGPTGELFF. CDR3 sequence (DNA): TGTGCCAGCAGCTTAAGACTAGCGGGAGGGCCGACCGGGGAGCTGTTTTTT.

The rearrangement links TRBV6-6 to TRBJ1-3; D gene ambiguous. This CDR3 is built from 15 residues. Germline V gene sequence: CDR1 MNHNY, CDR2 SVGAGI (reference sequence). The germline V and J ends were trimmed by 5 bases and 0 bases, with 11 bases remaining between them. Here the CDR3 DNA reads TGTGCCAGCAGTGCCGTTCGGGGCTCTGGAAACACCATATATTTT. Amino acids: CASSAVRGSGNTIYF.

With respect to this clone: At one end, the junction sequence differs from germline, possibly due to a read error. The identical CDR3 is also encoded by other nucleotide sequences in the sample. The rearrangement links TRBV4-1 to TRBJ2-2; a possible D gene is TRBD2 (6 bases). The V gene's germline CDR1 is MGHRA and CDR2 YSYEKL. This CDR3 spans 18 amino acids. The CDR3 DNA reads as TGCGCCAGCAGCCGAATACCTGGGGGACTCAAGAACACCGGGGAGCTATTTTTT. This encodes CASSRIPGGLKNTGELFF.

V usage is TRBV7-2 and J usage is TRBJ2-5; 14 nucleotides line up with TRBD2. Germline V gene data show CDR1 as SGHTA and CDR2 as FQGNSA. CDR3 length: 15 residues. J was trimmed by 5 bases and V by 5 bases; bases with no gene match: 4. In DNA, the CDR3 is TGTGCCAGCAGCGGAAGGACTAGCGGGAGGGAGACCCAGTACTTC. Translating it yields CASSGRTSGRETQYF.

V is TRBV30 and J is TRBJ1-6, with 9 nucleotides matching TRBD1. CDR3 size: 16 residues. The trim removed 0 bases at V and 7 bases at J, leaving 7 bases unmatched. Germline V lookup: CDR1 GTSNPN, CDR2 SVGIG (reference sequence). The DNA of the CDR3 is TGTGCCTGGAGTGTACCTGGGACAGGGATAAATTCACCCCTCCACTTT. Its protein is CAWSVPGTGINSPLHF.

The genes are TRBV10-3 and TRBJ1-5, with TRBD1 matching over 8 bases. V dropped 3 bases and J dropped 6; count of bases not matched to a gene: 4. The CDR3 is 14 residues long. Germline V gene data show CDR1 as ENHRY and CDR2 as SYGVKD. CDR3 DNA: TGTGCCATCAGTGAAAACAGGGGGGGTCAGCCCCAGCATTTT. Translated: CAISENRGGQPQHF.

The count of this clone is one. The DNA for the CDR3 is TGCGCCAGCAATAGTGTGACCTACGAGCAGTACTTC. Protein: CASNSVTYEQYF. This chain links TRBV5-1 with TRBJ2-7, with D uncertain. This CDR3 is built from 12 residues. V gave up 6 bases and J gave up 2 bases, with 9 bases separating them. Germline V CDR1 and CDR2: SGHRS, YFSETQ. Full variable domain (rest looked up from reference TRBV5-1 and TRBJ2-7): KAGVTQTPRYLIKTRGQQVTLSCSPISGHRSVSWYQQTPGQGLQFLFEYFSETQRNKGNFPGRFSGRQFSNSRSEMNVSTLELGDSALYLCASNSVTYEQYFGPGTRLTVT.

The chain links TRBV7-3 to TRBJ2-3; 8 positions agree with TRBD2. V lost 11 bases, J lost 3 bases, and 7 bases stayed unmatched. Germline V gene data show CDR1 as SGHTA and CDR2 as FQGTGA. The CDR3 runs to 13 residues. The CDR3 DNA reads TGTGCCTCTCGACGGGGGGGGACAGATACGCAGTATTTT. This codes for CASRRGGTDTQYF.

The chain uses TRBV5-1 and TRBJ1-2, with TRBD1 identical over 7 bases. The CDR3 contains 12 residues. The germline gives CDR1 SGHRS, CDR2 YFSETQ. The V segment lost 2 bases and the J segment 8 bases; nucleotides outside the gene matches: 3. CDR3: CASSLGGWGYTF. CDR3 in DNA: TGCGCCAGCAGCTTAGGGGGCTGGGGCTACACCTTC.

The chain recombines TRBV5-1 with TRBJ1-4; 9 nucleotides agree with TRBD1. CDR3 size: 15 residues. The V segment lost 4 bases and the J segment 7 bases; nucleotides outside the gene matches: 8. Germline CDR1 is SGHRS and CDR2 is YFSETQ. The CDR3 loop reads CASSPNRGRGEKLFF. The CDR3 bases are TGCGCCAGCAGCCCAAACAGGGGGCGCGGTGAAAAACTGTTTTTT.

This chain joins TRBV4-2 and TRBJ2-7; 10 nucleotides line up with TRBD2. The trim removed 1 base at V and 3 bases at J, leaving 9 bases unmatched. Germline loops: CDR1 LGHNA, CDR2 YNFKEQ. There are 17 residues in the CDR3. The CDR3 spells CASSQASGSASFYEQYF. CDR3 DNA: TGTGCCAGCAGCCAAGCTAGCGGGAGCGCGAGTTTCTACGAGCAGTACTTC.

V and J are TRBV10-1 and TRBJ2-5; TRBD1 is a possible D gene (6 bases). V lost 2 bases and J 2 bases, leaving 12 bases between the germline ends. The CDR3 totals 15 residues. CDR1 is WNHNN, CDR2 SYGVQD, per germline (reference sequence). The CDR3 DNA follows: TGCGCCAGCAGTGAGCCCCCGACAGGACAAGAGACCCAGTACTTC. This gives the protein CASSEPPTGQETQYF.

V gene TRBV7-2 combines with J gene TRBJ2-7, with 11 bases matching TRBD2. Trimming removed 5 bases from V and 1 base from J; junction bases left unmatched: 13. Germline CDR1 and CDR2: SGHTA and FQGNSA. This CDR3 comprises 18 residues. CDR3 coding DNA: TGTGCCAGCAGCCCACGGACTAGCGGGTGGAAACAATCCTACGAGCAGTACTTC. It is translated as CASSPRTSGWKQSYEQYF.

V is TRBV19 and J is TRBJ2-7; 7 bases align to TRBD2. From germline, CDR1 is LNHDA and CDR2 SQIVND (reference sequence). J gave up 3 bases and V 4 bases, and 3 bases lay outside the gene matches. The CDR3 length is 13 residues. CDR3 sequence (DNA): TGTGCCAGTAGTAAACTAGCGCACTACGAGCAGTACTTC. It is translated as CASSKLAHYEQYF.

The chain uses TRBV7-9 and TRBJ1-4, with D perhaps matching TRBD1 (5 bases). CDR1 and CDR2 (germline): SEHNR, FQNEAQ (reference sequence). V gave up 2 bases and J gave up 6 bases, with 10 bases separating them. CDR3 size: 14 residues. CDR3 sequence (DNA): TGTGCCAGCAGCTTATACCAGGGCGATGAAAAACTGTTTTTT. Translation: CASSLYQGDEKLFF.

The rearrangement uses TRBV6-5 and TRBJ1-5; D not certain. With 6 bases removed from V and 9 bases from J, the gap between germline ends came to 18 bases. The CDR3 length is 14 residues. Germline CDR1 reads MNHEY; CDR2 reads SVGAGI. CDR3 protein: CASRGSAGGGPQHF. CDR3 DNA sequence: TGTGCCAGCAGGGGGTCGGCAGGAGGCGGGCCCCAGCATTTT.